Listed below are T cell receptor beta chains from one sample, sequenced in a study of T cell repertoires in cytomegalovirus infection. TCRdb reanalysed the reads using MiXCR and keeps one entry per CDR3 protein. This table has 85,000 to 130,000 distinct CDR3 sequences, about 25% appearing once. Material: CD8+ T cells from PBMCs. These receptors all stem from a human donor in good health (CMV status not recorded). Some clones in this sample may be carry-over from other donors' samples. The CDR3 runs from the conserved cysteine through the conserved F or W. A D gene is named only where the DNA matches it firmly. Some rows mark clone size as missing; the rest say once, few, many or name a class of expanded clone.

few	TRBD1	TRBV6-2/TRBV6-3	TRBJ2-3	CASSRRQGSTDTQYF	TGTGCCAGCAGCCGGAGACAGGGAAGCACAGATACGCAGTATTTT
few	NA	TRBV7-8	TRBJ1-5	CASSLNQDLQPQHF	TGTGCCAGCAGCCTAAACCAGGACCTACAGCCCCAGCATTTT
NA	TRBD2	TRBV29-1	TRBJ2-5	CSVERGLAGALNRETQYF	TGCAGCGTTGAAAGGGGACTAGCGGGAGCTCTTAACCGAGAGACCCAGTACTTC
NA	TRBD1	TRBV7-2	TRBJ1-1	CASSPGQRGWNTEAFF	TGTGCCAGCAGCCCGGGACAGCGAGGTTGGAACACTGAAGCTTTCTTT
few	TRBD1	TRBV24-1	TRBJ1-5	CATSDRTGTLQPQHF	TGTGCCACCAGTGATCGGACAGGGACTCTTCAGCCCCAGCATTTT
few	NA	TRBV5-5	TRBJ2-7	CASSWTALASNEQYF	TGTGCCAGCAGCTGGACAGCTCTCGCTAGCAACGAGCAGTACTTC
NA	TRBD2	TRBV18	TRBJ2-3	CASSRAGELDTQYF	TGTGCCAGCTCACGAGCGGGGGAGTTAGATACGCAGTATTTT
NA	TRBD1	TRBV11-3	TRBJ1-1	CASSIPQGMNTEAFF	TGTGCCAGCAGCATACCACAGGGGATGAACACTGAAGCTTTCTTT
once	TRBD1	TRBV4-3	TRBJ1-1	CASSRRTGSIAEAFF	TGCGCCAGCAGCCGACGGACAGGGAGTATAGCTGAAGCTTTCTTT
many	TRBD1	TRBV30	TRBJ1-4	CAWTRTGATNEKLFF	TGTGCCTGGACCCGGACAGGGGCCACTAATGAAAAACTGTTTTTT
many	TRBD1	TRBV7-6	TRBJ1-1	CASSLGQGATEAFF	TGTGCCAGCAGCCTTGGACAGGGGGCCACTGAAGCTTTCTTT
many	TRBD1	TRBV28	TRBJ2-7	CASSSTGTGHSYEQYF	TGTGCCAGCAGTTCCACCGGGACAGGGCACTCCTACGAGCAGTACTTC
few	NA	TRBV11-2	TRBJ2-5	CASSLGRLETQYF	TGTGCCAGCAGCTTAGGACGTTTAGAGACCCAGTACTTC
NA	NA	TRBV28	TRBJ1-1	CASSTGLGASEAFF	TGTGCCAGCAGTACGGGACTTGGGGCCTCTGAAGCTTTCTTT
many	TRBD1	TRBV6-2/TRBV6-3	TRBJ1-1	CASSLQDRGRWGTEAFF	TGTGCCAGCAGTTTACAGGACAGGGGGCGATGGGGCACTGAAGCTTTCTTT
many	NA	TRBV12-3/TRBV12-4	TRBJ2-7	CASSLTAGDYEQYF	TGTGCCAGCAGTTTAACGGCAGGGGATTACGAGCAGTACTTC
few	NA	TRBV29-1	TRBJ2-1	CSVEGFQGSFLNEQFF	TGCAGCGTTGAAGGCTTCCAGGGGAGTTTTTTAAATGAGCAGTTCTTC
few	TRBD1	TRBV20-1	TRBJ1-5	CSASGGRGNQPQHF	TGCAGTGCTTCAGGGGGCCGGGGCAATCAGCCCCAGCATTTT
few	NA	TRBV20-1	TRBJ2-1	CSARDTTSYNEQFF	TGCAGTGCTAGAGACACGACCTCTTACAATGAGCAGTTCTTC
few	TRBD2	TRBV2	TRBJ2-5	CASSERLAGETQYF	TGTGCCAGCAGTGAAAGGCTAGCGGGAGAGACCCAGTACTTC
NA	TRBD1	TRBV6-2/TRBV6-3	TRBJ1-5	CASSYSPRTGGFNQPQHF	TGTGCCAGCAGTTACTCTCCCAGGACAGGGGGGTTTAATCAGCCCCAGCATTTT
NA	TRBD1	TRBV7-9	TRBJ1-4	CASTPPTGDNEKLFF	TGTGCCAGCACACCCCCCACAGGGGACAATGAAAAACTGTTTTTT